This T cell receptor beta chain originates from a study of blood T cell repertoires in COVID-19. In its sample, this clone was seen a few times. Authors' processing steps: Estimates of nucleated cell counts were drawn from the amplification of reference gene primers. Method: immunoSEQ multiplex PCR; TCRdb's copy keeps in-frame clones and lacks some. Clone size and V and J calls were adopted from that table, with D and trimming inferred from the DNA. The data contain about 50,000 clones, approximately 84% of them singletons. The CDR3 is 16 residues long. V lost 2 bases, J lost 2 bases, and 7 bases stayed unmatched. Germline values: CDR1 SGHNT, CDR2 YYREEE (reference sequence).

Sequencing was carried out using peripheral blood. The chain couples TRBV5-4 to TRBJ2-7; 10 nucleotides align to TRBD2. This receptor was identified in a human donor with active COVID-19. The donor label of this sample is uncertain. CDR3 nucleotides: TGTGCCAGCAGCTTAGGAGGGAGCGGGGGGGCCTACGAGCAGTACTTC. It encodes CASSLGGSGGAYEQYF.